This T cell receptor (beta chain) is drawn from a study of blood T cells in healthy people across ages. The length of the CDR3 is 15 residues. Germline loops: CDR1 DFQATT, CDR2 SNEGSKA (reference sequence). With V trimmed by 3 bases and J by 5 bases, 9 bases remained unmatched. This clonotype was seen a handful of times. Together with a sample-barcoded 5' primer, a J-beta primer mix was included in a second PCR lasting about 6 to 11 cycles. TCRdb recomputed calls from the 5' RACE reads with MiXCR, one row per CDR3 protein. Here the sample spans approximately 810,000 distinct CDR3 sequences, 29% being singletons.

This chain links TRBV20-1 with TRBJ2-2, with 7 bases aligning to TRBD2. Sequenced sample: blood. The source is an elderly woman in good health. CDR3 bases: TGCAGTGCTAGGGCGGAATTGGGAGGGACCGGGGAGCTGTTTTTT. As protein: CSARAELGGTGELFF.